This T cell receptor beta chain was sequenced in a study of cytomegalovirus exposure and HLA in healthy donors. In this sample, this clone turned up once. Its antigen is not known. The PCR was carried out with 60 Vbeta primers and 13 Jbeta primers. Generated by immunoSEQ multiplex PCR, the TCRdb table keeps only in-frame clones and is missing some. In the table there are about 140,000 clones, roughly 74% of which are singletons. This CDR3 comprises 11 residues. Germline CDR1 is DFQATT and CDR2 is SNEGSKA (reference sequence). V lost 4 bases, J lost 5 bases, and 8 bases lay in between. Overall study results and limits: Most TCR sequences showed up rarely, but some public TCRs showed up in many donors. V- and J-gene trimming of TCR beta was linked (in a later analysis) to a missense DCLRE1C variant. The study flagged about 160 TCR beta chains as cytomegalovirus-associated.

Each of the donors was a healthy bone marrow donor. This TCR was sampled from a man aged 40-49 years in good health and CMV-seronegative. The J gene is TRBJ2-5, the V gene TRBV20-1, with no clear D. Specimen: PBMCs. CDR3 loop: CSATSGETQYF. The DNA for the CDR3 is TGCAGTGCTACCTCTGGCGAGACCCAGTACTTC.